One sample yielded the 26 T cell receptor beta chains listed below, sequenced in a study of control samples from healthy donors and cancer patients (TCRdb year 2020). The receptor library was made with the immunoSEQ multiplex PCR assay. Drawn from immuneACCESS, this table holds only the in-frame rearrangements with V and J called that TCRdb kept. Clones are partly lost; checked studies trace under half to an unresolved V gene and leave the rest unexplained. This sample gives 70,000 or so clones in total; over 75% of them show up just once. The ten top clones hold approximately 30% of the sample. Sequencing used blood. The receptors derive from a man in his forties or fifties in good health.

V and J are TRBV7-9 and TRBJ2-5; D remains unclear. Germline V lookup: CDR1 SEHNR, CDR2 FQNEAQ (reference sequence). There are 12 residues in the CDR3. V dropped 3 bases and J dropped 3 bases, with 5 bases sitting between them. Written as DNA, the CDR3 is TGTGCCAGCAGCTTTGGGAAAGAGACCCAGTACTTC. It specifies CASSFGKETQYF.

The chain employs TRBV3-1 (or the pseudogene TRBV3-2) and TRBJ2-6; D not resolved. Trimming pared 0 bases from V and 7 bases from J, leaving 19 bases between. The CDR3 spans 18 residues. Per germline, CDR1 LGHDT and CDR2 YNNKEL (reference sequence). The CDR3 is CASSQELGAPRSANVLTF. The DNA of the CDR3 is TGTGCCAGCAGCCAAGAGCTTGGAGCACCCCGATCCGCCAACGTCCTGACTTTC.

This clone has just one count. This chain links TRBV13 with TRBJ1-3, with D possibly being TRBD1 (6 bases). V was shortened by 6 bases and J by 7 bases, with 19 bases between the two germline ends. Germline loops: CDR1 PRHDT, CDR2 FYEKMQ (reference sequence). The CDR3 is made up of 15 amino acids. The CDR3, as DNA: TGTGCCAGCAGACCGTCGGGACACGGTTTGAACACCATATATTTT. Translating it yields CASRPSGHGLNTIYF.

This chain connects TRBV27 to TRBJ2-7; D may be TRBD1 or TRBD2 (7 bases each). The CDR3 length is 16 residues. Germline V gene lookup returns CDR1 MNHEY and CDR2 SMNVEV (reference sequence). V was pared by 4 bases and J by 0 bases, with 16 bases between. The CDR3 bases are TGTGCCAGCAGTTCCAAGGGGGCGGGAGTCTCCTACGAGCAGTACTTC. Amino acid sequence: CASSSKGAGVSYEQYF.

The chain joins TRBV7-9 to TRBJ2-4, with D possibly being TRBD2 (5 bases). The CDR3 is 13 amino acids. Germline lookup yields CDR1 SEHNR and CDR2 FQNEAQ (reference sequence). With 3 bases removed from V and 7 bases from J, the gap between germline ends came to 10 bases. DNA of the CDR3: TGTGCCAGCAGCTTTGGACGGGGTAACATTCAGTACTTC. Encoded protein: CASSFGRGNIQYF.

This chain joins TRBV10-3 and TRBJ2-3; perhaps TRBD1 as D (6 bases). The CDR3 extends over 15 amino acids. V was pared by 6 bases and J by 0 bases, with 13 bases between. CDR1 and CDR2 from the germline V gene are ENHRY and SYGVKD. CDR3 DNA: TGTGCCATCAGCGTGGACAGTTCTAGCACAGATACGCAGTATTTT. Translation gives CAISVDSSSTDTQYF.

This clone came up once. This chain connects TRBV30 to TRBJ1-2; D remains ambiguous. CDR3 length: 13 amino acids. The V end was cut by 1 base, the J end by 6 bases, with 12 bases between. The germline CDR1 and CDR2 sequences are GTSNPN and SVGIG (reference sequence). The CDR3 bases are TGTGCCTGGAGTGAGAGGACTGACAATGGCTACACCTTC. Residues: CAWSERTDNGYTF. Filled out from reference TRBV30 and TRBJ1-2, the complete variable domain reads SQTIHQWPATLVQPVGSPLSLECTVEGTSNPNLYWYRQAAGRGLQLLFYSVGIGQISSEVPQNLSASRPQDRQFILSSKKLLLSDSGFYLCAWSERTDNGYTFGSGTRLTVV.

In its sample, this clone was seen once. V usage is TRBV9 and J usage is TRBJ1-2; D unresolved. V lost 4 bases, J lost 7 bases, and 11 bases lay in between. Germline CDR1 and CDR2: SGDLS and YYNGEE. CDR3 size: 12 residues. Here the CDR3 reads CASSPLGGGYTF. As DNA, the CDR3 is TGTGCCAGCAGCCCCTTGGGAGGTGGCTACACCTTC.

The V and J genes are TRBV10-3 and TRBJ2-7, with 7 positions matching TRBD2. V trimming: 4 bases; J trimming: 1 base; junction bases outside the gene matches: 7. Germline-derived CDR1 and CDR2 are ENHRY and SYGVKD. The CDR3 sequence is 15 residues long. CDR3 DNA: TGTGCCATCAGTGGGTCGAGCGGGGTTTCCTACGAGCAGTACTTC. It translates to CAISGSSGVSYEQYF.

In DNA form, the CDR3 reads TGTGCCAGCTCACTTACAGGCCTTGAGCAGTTCTTC. As protein: CASSLTGLEQFF. This rearrangement joins TRBV18 to TRBJ2-1; a possible D gene is TRBD1 (5 bases). CDR3 length equals 12 residues. From germline, CDR1 is KGHSH and CDR2 LQKENI. Trimming removed 4 bases from V and 9 bases from J, with 10 bases in between.

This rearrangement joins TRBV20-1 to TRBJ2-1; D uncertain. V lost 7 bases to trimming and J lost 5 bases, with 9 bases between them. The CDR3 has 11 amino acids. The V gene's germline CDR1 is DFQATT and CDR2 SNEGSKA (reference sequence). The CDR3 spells CSGTANNEQFF. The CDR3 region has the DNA TGCAGTGGGACGGCGAACAATGAGCAGTTCTTC.

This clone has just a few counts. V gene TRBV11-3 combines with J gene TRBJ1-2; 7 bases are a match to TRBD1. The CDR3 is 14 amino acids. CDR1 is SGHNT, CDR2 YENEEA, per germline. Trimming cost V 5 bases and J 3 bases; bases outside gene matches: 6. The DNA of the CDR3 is TGTGCCAGCAGCACACGACAGGGTTACTATGGCTACACCTTC. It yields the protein CASSTRQGYYGYTF.

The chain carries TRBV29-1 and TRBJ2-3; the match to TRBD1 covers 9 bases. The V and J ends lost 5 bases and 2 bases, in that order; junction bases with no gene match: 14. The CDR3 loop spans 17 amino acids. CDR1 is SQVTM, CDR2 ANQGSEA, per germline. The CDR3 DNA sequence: TGCAGCGTTACTTACGGGACAGGGTACGGGAACACAGATACGCAGTATTTT. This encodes CSVTYGTGYGNTDTQYF.

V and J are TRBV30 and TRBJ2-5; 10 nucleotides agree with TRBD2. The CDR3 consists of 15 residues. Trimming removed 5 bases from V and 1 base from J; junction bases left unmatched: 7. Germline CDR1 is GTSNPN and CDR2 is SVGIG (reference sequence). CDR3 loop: CAWGASGSSQETQYF. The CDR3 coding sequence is TGTGCCTGGGGGGCTAGCGGGAGTTCCCAAGAGACCCAGTACTTC.

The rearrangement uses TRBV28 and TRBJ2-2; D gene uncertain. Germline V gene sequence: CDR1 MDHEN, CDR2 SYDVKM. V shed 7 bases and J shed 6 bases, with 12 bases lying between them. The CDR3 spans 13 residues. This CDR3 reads CASTTSIAGELFF. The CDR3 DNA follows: TGTGCCAGCACCACTTCGATAGCCGGGGAGCTGTTTTTT. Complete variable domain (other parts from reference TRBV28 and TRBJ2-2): DVKVTQSSRYLVKRTGEKVFLECVQDMDHENMFWYRQDPGLGLRLIYFSYDVKMKEKGDIPEGYSVSREKKERFSLILESASTNQTSMYLCASTTSIAGELFFGEGSRLTVL.

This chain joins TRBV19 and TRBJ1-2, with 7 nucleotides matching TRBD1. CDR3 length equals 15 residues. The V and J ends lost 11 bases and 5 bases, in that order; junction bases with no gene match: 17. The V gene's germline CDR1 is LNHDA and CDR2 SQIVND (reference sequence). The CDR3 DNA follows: TGTGCCGGACGCTCGGAGAGACAGGGCACTTATGGCTACACCTTC. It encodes CAGRSERQGTYGYTF.

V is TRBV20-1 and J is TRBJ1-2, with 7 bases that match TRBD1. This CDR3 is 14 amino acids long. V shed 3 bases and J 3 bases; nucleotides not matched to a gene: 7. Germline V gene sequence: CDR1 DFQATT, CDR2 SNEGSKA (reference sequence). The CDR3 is CSASPAGGDYGYTF. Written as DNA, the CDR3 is TGCAGTGCTAGTCCGGCAGGGGGTGACTATGGCTACACCTTC.

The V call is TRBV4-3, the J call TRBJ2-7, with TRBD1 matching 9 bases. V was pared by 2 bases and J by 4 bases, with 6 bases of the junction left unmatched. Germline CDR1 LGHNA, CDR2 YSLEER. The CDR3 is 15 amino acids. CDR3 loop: CASSQWDREEYEQYF. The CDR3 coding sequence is TGCGCCAGCAGCCAATGGGACAGGGAGGAATACGAGCAGTACTTC.

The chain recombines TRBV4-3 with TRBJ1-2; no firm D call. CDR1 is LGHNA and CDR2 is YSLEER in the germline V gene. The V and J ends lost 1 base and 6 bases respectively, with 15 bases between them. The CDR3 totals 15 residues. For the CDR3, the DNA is TGCGCCAGCAGCCAAGTTACACCACTCCGTCATGGCTACACCTTC. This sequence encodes CASSQVTPLRHGYTF.

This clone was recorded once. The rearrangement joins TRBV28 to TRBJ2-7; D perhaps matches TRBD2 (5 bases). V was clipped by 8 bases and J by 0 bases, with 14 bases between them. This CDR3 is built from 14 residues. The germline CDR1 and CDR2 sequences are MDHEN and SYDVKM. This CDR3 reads CASRSPGSSYEQYF. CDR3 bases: TGTGCCAGCCGTTCACCGGGGAGCTCCTACGAGCAGTACTTC.

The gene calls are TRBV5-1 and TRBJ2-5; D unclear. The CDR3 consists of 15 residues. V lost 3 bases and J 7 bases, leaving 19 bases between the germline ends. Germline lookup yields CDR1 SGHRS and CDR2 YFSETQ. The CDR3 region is CASSSTLGVGGTQYF. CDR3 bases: TGCGCCAGCAGCTCGACTTTGGGCGTGGGCGGGACCCAGTACTTC.

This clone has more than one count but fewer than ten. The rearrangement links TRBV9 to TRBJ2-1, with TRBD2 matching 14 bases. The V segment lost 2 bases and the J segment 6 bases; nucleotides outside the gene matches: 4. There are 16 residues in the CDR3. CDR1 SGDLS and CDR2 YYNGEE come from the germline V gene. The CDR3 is CASSVGTSGRRNEQFF. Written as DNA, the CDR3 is TGTGCCAGCAGCGTCGGGACTAGCGGGAGACGCAATGAGCAGTTCTTC.

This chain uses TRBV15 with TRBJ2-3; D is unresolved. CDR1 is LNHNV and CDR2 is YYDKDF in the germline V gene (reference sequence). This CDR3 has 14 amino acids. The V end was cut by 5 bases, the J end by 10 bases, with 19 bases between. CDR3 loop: CATSGVALDTSQYF. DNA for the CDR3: TGTGCCACCAGCGGGGTAGCCCTAGATACGTCGCAGTATTTT.

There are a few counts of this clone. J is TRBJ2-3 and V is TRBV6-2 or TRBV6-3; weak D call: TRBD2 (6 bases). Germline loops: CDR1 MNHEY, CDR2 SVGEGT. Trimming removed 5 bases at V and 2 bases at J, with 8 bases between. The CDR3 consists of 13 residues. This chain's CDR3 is CASSGTDTDTQYF. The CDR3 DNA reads TGTGCCAGCAGTGGGACTGACACAGATACGCAGTATTTT.

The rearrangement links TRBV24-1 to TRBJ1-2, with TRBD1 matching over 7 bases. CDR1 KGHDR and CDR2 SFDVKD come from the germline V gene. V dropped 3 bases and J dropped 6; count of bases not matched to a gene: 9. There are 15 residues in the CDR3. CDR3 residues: CATSDRRQGQDGYTF. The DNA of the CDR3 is TGTGCCACCAGTGATCGCCGACAGGGTCAGGATGGCTACACCTTC.

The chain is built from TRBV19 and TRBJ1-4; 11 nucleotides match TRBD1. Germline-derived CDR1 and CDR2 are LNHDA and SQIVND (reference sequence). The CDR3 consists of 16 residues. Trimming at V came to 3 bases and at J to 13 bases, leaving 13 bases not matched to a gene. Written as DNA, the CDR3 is TGTGCCAGTAGTATTCCCGCCGGGACAGGGGGTCCTATACTGTTTTTT. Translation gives CASSIPAGTGGPILFF.